These 10 T cell receptor beta chains share one sample of origin, sequenced in a study of blood T cell repertoires in COVID-19. This table comes from immunoSEQ multiplex PCR, and its TCRdb copy is limited to in-frame clones, with some not included. Of approximately 200,000 clones listed, approximately 88% are singletons. Material: PBMCs or T cells enriched from blood (not recorded which). The receptors were gathered from a woman aged 30 to 39 who had been exposed to COVID-19.

The V call is TRBV5-5, the J call TRBJ1-1; 8 bases map to TRBD1. V was pared by 4 bases and J by 1 base, with 9 bases of the junction left unmatched. The germline gives CDR1 SGHKS, CDR2 YYEKEE (reference sequence). The CDR3 is 16 residues long. The CDR3 nucleotides read TGTGCCAGCAGCCCACGGCCGGGACAGGAGAACACTGAAGCTTTCTTT. Residues: CASSPRPGQENTEAFF.

The chain carries TRBV3-1 (or the pseudogene TRBV3-2) and TRBJ2-7; TRBD2 matches at 7 bases. Germline CDR1 LGHDT, CDR2 YNNKEL (reference sequence). J was trimmed by 6 bases and V by 0 bases; bases with no gene match: 11. This CDR3 region has 16 residues. The CDR3 DNA sequence: TGTGCCAGCAGCCAAGATCGGGGGGTCCAAGTAGGCGAGCAGTACTTC. Translating it yields CASSQDRGVQVGEQYF.

V gene TRBV28 combines with J gene TRBJ1-1, with 8 positions matching TRBD1. The CDR3 is made up of 14 amino acids. The germline CDR1 and CDR2 sequences are MDHEN and SYDVKM. The trim removed 1 base at V and 10 bases at J, leaving 8 bases unmatched. The CDR3 DNA reads TGTGCCAGCAGTTTATTAACCCCTACAGGGGGAGCTTTCTTT. Amino acids: CASSLLTPTGGAFF.

This chain links TRBV7-9 with TRBJ1-2; tentative D call: TRBD1 (6 bases). The CDR3 spans 13 residues. With 3 bases removed from V and 5 bases from J, the gap between germline ends came to 10 bases. Germline V gene data show CDR1 as SEHNR and CDR2 as FQNEAQ (reference sequence). The CDR3 here is CASSFGQTYGYTF. DNA for the CDR3: TGTGCCAGCAGCTTTGGACAGACTTATGGCTACACCTTC.

The chain recombines TRBV28 with TRBJ1-1; TRBD1 matches 7 bases. This CDR3 is 17 amino acids long. Germline V lookup: CDR1 MDHEN, CDR2 SYDVKM. The V and J ends lost 2 bases and 3 bases, in that order; junction bases with no gene match: 12. CDR3 residues: CASSLGYEDRQYTEAFF. The DNA of the CDR3 is TGTGCCAGCAGTTTAGGATACGAGGACAGGCAGTACACTGAAGCTTTCTTT.

This clone was detected many times. The CDR3 spells CASSVAMRDGSEQFF. CDR3 nucleotides: TGTGCCAGCAGCGTTGCCATGCGGGATGGGAGTGAGCAGTTCTTC. The V call is TRBV9, the J call TRBJ2-1; D is possibly TRBD2 (6 bases). This CDR3 comprises 15 residues. V lost 2 bases and J lost 9, with 18 bases in between. Germline V CDR1 and CDR2: SGDLS, YYNGEE.

The V and J genes are TRBV6-5 and TRBJ1-5; D possibly corresponds to TRBD1 (5 bases). Trimming cost V 4 bases and J 0 bases, with 13 bases left between them. Germline-derived CDR1 and CDR2 are MNHEY and SVGAGI. The CDR3 is made up of 16 amino acids. In DNA form, the CDR3 reads TGTGCCAGCAGTTCGGGGGGGGTGGGTAGCAATCAGCCCCAGCATTTT. This sequence encodes CASSSGGVGSNQPQHF.

This rearrangement joins TRBV28 to TRBJ1-5, with 7 nucleotides matching TRBD1. The CDR3 is 16 residues long. Germline V gives CDR1 MDHEN, CDR2 SYDVKM. Trimming removed 4 bases from V and 5 bases from J; junction bases left unmatched: 11. The CDR3 protein is CASSSLQTGKHQPQHF. As DNA, the CDR3 is TGTGCCAGCAGTTCCCTCCAGACAGGGAAACATCAGCCCCAGCATTTT.

This clone showed up just once. The V gene is TRBV16, the J gene TRBJ1-5; a weak D match, TRBD1 (6 bases). This CDR3 spans 14 amino acids. V was pared by 4 bases and J by 3 bases, with 10 bases between. CDR1 and CDR2 (germline): KGHSY, FQNENV. Written as DNA, the CDR3 is TGTGCCAGCAGCCTCGACAGGTTCAATCAGCCCCAGCATTTT. Amino acids: CASSLDRFNQPQHF.

This clone was recorded once. This chain links TRBV27 with TRBJ1-1; no firm D call. The length of the CDR3 is 14 residues. Trimming cost V 2 bases and J 4 bases, with 11 bases left between them. Germline CDR1 is MNHEY and CDR2 is SMNVEV (reference sequence). The CDR3 sequence is CASSLGGLGTEAFF. The DNA of the CDR3 is TGTGCCAGCAGTTTAGGAGGGTTGGGCACTGAAGCTTTCTTT.